Reported below is one T cell receptor beta chain. The sample is drawn from a study of blood T cell repertoires in COVID-19. The overall study: The samples span acute and convalescent COVID-19 from the United States, Italy and Spain. The cDNA or gDNA used as material had been derived from T cells, B-cell-depleted T cells, or PBMCs.

As originally analysed: It was from reference gene primer amplification that nucleated cell counts were estimated. Sequencing used immunoSEQ multiplex PCR; TCRdb keeps in-frame clones, though not all of them. Clone size and the V and J calls come from that table; the DNA yielded D and trimming. Altogether some 200,000 clones are present, 80% to 90% being singletons, with the ten largest covering 14%. The sequencing sample was made of peripheral blood. This receptor was taken from a man aged 25-40 years with active or convalescent COVID-19.

CDR3 nucleotide sequence: TGTGCCAGCAGTTACTCCAGTCCCCATCAGCCCCAGCATTTT. Its protein is CASSYSSPHQPQHF. The chain is built from TRBV6-5 and TRBJ1-5; D is undetermined. Germline loops: CDR1 MNHEY, CDR2 SVGAGI. The CDR3 loop spans 14 amino acids. The V end was cut by 0 bases, the J end by 5 bases, with 8 bases between.